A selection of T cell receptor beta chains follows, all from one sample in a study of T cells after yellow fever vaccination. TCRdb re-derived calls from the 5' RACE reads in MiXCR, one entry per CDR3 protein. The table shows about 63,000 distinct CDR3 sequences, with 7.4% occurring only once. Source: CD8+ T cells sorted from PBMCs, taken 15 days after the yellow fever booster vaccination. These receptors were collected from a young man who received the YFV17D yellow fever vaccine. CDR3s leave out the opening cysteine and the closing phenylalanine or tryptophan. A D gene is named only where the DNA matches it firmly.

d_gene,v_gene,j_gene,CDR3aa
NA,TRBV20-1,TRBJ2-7,SATDRSYEQY
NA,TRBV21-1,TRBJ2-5,ASKAGQGSPYQETQY
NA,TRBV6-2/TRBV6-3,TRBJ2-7,ASSSFGFVFYEQY
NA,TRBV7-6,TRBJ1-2,ASSLGSGTVYGYT
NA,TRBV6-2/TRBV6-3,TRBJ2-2,ASSLSWGLTGELF
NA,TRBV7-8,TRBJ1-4,ASSLGGGFEKLF
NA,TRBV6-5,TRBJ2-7,ASSYMPAFEQY
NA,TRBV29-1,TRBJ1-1,SVEDNREGTEAF
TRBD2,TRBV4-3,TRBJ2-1,ASSQAGLAVYNEQF
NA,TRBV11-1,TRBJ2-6,ASSFPQGLGSGANVLT
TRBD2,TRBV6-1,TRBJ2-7,ASSPLSGTGYEQY
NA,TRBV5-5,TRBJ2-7,ASRRAGDSYEQY
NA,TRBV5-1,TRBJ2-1,ASSASEEEQF
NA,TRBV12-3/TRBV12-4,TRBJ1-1,ASSLIWEEPFEAF
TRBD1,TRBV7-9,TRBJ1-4,ASSLQGAYEKLF
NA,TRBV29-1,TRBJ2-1,SARIAYNEQF
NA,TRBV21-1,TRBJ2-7,ASSKGPATSVTEGLYEQY
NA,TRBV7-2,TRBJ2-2,ASSLVLGGMGELF
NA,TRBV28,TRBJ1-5,ASSFAGRQPQH
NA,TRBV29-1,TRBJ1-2,SAHLGDRLGYT
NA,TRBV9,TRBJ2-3,ASSASAGGGTDTQY
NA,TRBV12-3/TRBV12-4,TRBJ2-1,ASSLLRTETYNEQF
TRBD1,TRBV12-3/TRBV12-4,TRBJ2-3,ASRTGGVSDTQY
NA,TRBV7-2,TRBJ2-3,ASSLALAAVDTQY
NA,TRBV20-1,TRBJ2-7,SARDPAGINEQY
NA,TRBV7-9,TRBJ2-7,ASSSRGEQY
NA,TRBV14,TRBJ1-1,ASSQAEYTEAF
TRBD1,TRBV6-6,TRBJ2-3,ASRAGTGDTDTQY
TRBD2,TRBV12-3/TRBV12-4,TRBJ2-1,ASSLLPPGTSGYDEQF
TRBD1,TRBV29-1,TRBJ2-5,SVDKTGQGKTQY
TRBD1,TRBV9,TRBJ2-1,ASSPQGAGNEQF
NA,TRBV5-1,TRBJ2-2,ASSHAAGELF
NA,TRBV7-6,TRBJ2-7,ASSLGTSGATYEQY
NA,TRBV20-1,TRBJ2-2,SAREWTGELF
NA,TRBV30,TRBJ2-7,AWSPIKIGYEQY
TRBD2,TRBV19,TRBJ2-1,ASKVSGSGGNEQF
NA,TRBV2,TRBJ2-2,ASTRGQGELF
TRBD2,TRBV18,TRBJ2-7,ASSPVSSGITTYEQY
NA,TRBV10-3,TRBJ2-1,AIRAGERGEQF
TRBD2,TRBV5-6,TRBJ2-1,ASSLGGGSIGEQF
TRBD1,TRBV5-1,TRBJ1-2,ASSLGTGVIGYT
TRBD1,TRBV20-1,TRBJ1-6,SARVDRDGGNSPLH
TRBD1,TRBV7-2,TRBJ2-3,ASSLTSFTGDIRTDTQY
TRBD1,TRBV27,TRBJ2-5,ASSLRLGQVETQY
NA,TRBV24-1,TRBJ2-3,ATSDDRLDTQY